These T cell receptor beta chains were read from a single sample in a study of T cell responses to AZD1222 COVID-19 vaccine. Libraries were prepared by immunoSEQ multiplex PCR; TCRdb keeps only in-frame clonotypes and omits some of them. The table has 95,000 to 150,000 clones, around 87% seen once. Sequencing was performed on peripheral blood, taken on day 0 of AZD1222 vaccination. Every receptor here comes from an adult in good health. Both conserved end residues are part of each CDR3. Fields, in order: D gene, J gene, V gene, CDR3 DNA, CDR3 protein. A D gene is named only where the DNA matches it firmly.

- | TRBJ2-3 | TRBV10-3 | TGTGCCATCACGGGCCTTTCTAGCACAGATACGCAGTATTTT | CAITGLSSTDTQYF
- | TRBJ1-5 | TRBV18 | TGTGCCAGCTCACCGGGGGGCGAGTTCGGTCAGCCCCAGCATTTT | CASSPGGEFGQPQHF
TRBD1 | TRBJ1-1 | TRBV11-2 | TGTGCCAGCAGCTCGTCGGACAGGGCGAACACTGAAGCTTTCTTT | CASSSSDRANTEAFF
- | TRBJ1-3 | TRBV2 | TGTGCCCTAAAGGGGCCAGGGGTAGAGGCTGGAAACACCATATATTTT | CALKGPGVEAGNTIYF
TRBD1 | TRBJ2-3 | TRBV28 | TGTGCCAGCAGTCGGGACAGGGGGCTCGATACGCAGTATTTT | CASSRDRGLDTQYF
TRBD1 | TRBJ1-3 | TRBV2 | TGTGCCAGCAGGGCCGGGACAGCTGGAAACACCATATATTTT | CASRAGTAGNTIYF
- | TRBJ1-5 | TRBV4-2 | TGTGCCAGCAGCCAAGGTCACCTCTATAGCAATCAGCCCCAGCATTTT | CASSQGHLYSNQPQHF
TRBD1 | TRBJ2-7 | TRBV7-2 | TGTGCCAGCAGCTTGACAGGGGGCCGTCACGAGCAGTACTTC | CASSLTGGRHEQYF
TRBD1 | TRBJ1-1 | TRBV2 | TGTGCCACACAGGGGGCGCGGGAAGCTTTCTTT | CATQGAREAFF
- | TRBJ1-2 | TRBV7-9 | TGTGCCAGCAGCCCCAGGACAGCGATTAACTATGGCTACACCTTC | CASSPRTAINYGYTF